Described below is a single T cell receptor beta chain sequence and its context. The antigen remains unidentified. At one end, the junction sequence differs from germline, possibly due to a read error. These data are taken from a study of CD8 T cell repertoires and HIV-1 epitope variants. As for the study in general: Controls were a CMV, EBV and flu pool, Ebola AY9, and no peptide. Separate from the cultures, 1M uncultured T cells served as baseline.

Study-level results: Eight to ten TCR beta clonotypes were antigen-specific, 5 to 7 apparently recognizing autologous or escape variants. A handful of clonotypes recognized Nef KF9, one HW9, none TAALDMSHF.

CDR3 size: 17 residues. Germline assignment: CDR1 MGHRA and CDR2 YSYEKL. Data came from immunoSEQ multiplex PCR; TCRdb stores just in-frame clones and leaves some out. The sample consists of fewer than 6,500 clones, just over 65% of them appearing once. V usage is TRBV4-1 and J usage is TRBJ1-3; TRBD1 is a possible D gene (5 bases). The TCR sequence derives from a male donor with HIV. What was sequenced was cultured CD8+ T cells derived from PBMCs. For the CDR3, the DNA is TGCGCCAGCAGTCCTCCGACAGTGGCGGAGTCTGGAAACGCCATATATTTT. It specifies CASSPPTVAESGNAIYF.